These T cell receptor beta chains were read from a single sample in a study of CXCR3-negative and CXCR3-positive naive CD8 T cells. Using the 5' RACE reads, TCRdb records one entry per CDR3 protein without DNA. The table lists roughly 93,000 distinct CDR3 sequences. Sequencing input: naive CXCR3+ CD8+ T cells from blood. The receptors here all came from a human donor in good health. Some clones in this sample may be carry-over from other donors' samples. The CDR3 runs from the conserved cysteine through the conserved F or W.

V gene: TRBV6-6
J gene: TRBJ1-1
CDR3 protein: CASSPAPSLGNTEAFF

V gene: TRBV11-3
J gene: TRBJ2-1
CDR3 protein: CASSFGLRVYNEQFF

V gene: TRBV29-1
J gene: TRBJ2-3
CDR3 protein: CSVVGLSSTDTQYF

V gene: TRBV19
J gene: TRBJ1-5
CDR3 protein: CAGSTALGQVNQPQHF

V gene: TRBV6-2/TRBV6-3
J gene: TRBJ1-1
CDR3 protein: CASSLGGWGMNTEAFF

V gene: TRBV29-1
J gene: TRBJ2-1
CDR3 protein: CSVELERLSSYNEQFF

V gene: TRBV6-5
J gene: TRBJ1-6
CDR3 protein: CASGEGSQNSPLHF

V gene: TRBV7-6
J gene: TRBJ2-2
CDR3 protein: CASSLPQGSTGELFF

V gene: TRBV4-1
J gene: TRBJ2-7
CDR3 protein: CASSQDVGTVSYEQYF

V gene: TRBV7-8
J gene: TRBJ2-5
CDR3 protein: CASSLARGGGETQYF

V gene: TRBV6-5
J gene: TRBJ2-1
CDR3 protein: CASVGVFGGGRYNEQFF

V gene: TRBV5-4
J gene: TRBJ1-1
CDR3 protein: CASSVMDTEAFF

V gene: TRBV14
J gene: TRBJ2-7
CDR3 protein: CASSQFRAVTYEQYF

V gene: TRBV6-6
J gene: TRBJ2-5
CDR3 protein: CASRDRRGETQYF

V gene: TRBV12-5
J gene: TRBJ2-5
CDR3 protein: CASGPGQGQGYSQETQYF

V gene: TRBV19
J gene: TRBJ2-5
CDR3 protein: CASSIVRPDGETQYF

V gene: TRBV7-9
J gene: TRBJ2-3
CDR3 protein: CASSLGGQGSSDTQYF